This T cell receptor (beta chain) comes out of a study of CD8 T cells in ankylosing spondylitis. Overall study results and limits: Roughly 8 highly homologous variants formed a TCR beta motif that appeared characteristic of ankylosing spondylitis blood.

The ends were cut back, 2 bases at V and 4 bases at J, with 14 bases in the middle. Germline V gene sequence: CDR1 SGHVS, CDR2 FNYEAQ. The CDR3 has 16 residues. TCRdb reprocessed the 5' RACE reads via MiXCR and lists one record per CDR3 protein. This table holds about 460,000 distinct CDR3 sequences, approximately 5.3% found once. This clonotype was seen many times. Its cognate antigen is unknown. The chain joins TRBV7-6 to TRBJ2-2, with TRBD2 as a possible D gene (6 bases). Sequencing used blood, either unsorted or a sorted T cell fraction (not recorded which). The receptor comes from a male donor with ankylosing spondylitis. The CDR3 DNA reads TGTGCCAGCAGCTTAAATCAGGGCGGGGTCACCGGGGAGCTGTTTTTT. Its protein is CASSLNQGGVTGELFF.